This TCR beta chain was profiled in a study of identical twins. Whole-study findings and limits: While abundant cord blood beta clonotypes carried fewer insertions, memory repertoires showed no such pattern.

Healthy Caucasians, and only they, were the donors. A single record per CDR3 protein comes from TCRdb applying MiXCR to the 5' RACE reads. Of hundreds of thousands of distinct CDR3 sequences in the sample, around 20% were seen once. CDR3 length: 17 residues. The trim removed 4 bases at V and 4 bases at J, leaving 15 bases unmatched. Per germline, CDR1 DFQATT and CDR2 SNEGSKA (reference sequence). Turning to this clonotype: Its antigen is currently unknown.

The data were also submitted as part of a second study, on yellow fever vaccine responses in identical twins.

The sample was CD4+ T cells sorted from blood. The chain combines TRBV20-1 with TRBJ2-1; 8 nucleotides match TRBD2. The sequence was collected from a woman in her late teens or twenties in good health. The CDR3 reads CSAIDGGGRLQYNEQFF. The CDR3 DNA is TGCAGTGCTATAGATGGCGGGGGGCGATTGCAGTACAATGAGCAGTTCTTC.